Listed below are T cell receptor beta chains from one sample, sequenced in a study of blood T cell repertoires in COVID-19. Profiling relied on immunoSEQ multiplex PCR, and the TCRdb table lists in-frame clones only, not all of them. Here the sample spans 150,000 or so clones, roughly 78% being singletons. Sample: PBMCs or T cells enriched from blood (not recorded which). These receptors all stem from a woman aged 45-59 years who had recovered from COVID-19. Both conserved end residues are part of each CDR3.

V gene | CDR3 protein
TRBV28 | CASSVRTGGIIGYGYTF
TRBV27 | CASSFNRELIQYF
TRBV28 | CASRQGGTTNEKLFF
TRBV24-1 | CATSDTGEETQYF
TRBV7-2 | CASSAPGFTEAFF
TRBV2 | CASSEWGQGAYEQYF
TRBV9 | CASSEQGVRTDTQYF
TRBV6-5 | CASSYKKQGSQPQHF
TRBV7-8 | CASSPYRIDRDLGYTF
TRBV7-2 | CASSLYPGELFF
TRBV5-6 | CASSQTGLSYEQYF
TRBV18 | CASSPPGRDTEAFF
TRBV7-9 | CASSTWDSDSSTDTQYF
TRBV28 | CASSLIRTGSLTFF
TRBV6-6 | CASRKSQGAGTGELFF
TRBV20-1 | CSASGGFSNQPQHF
TRBV2 | CASSAGTGMVSPLHF
TRBV30 | CAWGRGSILNYEQYF
TRBV5-1 | CASMKLGTETEKLFF
TRBV3-1/TRBV3-2 | CASSQFSSYEQYF
TRBV4-1 | CASSQDSNTGELFF
TRBV6-4 | CASSDGGNLHF